A single sample is the source of the 7 T cell receptor beta chains below, sequenced in a study of T cells in Graves' hyperthyroidism and ophthalmopathy. Amplified TCR beta CDR3 regions derived from RNA transcripts. HTBI primers were the set used in a first-round RT-PCR of the TCR CDR3. TCRdb ran MiXCR on the multiplex PCR reads and lists one entry per CDR3 protein. Of about 360,000 distinct CDR3 sequences in the sample, 13% were seen once. Sequenced material: blood. Receptors originate from a woman aged 18-29 years with Graves' hyperthyroidism.

The chain is built from TRBV28 and TRBJ1-3; D might be TRBD1 (5 bases). The CDR3 is made up of 14 amino acids. The V end was cut by 3 bases, the J end by 0 bases, with 6 bases between. Germline V gene data show CDR1 as MDHEN and CDR2 as SYDVKM. The CDR3 nucleotides read TGTGCCAGCAGTTTTACAGGCTCTGGAAACACCATATATTTT. Translated, it gives CASSFTGSGNTIYF.

This clonotype was counted ten times or more. This chain uses TRBV9 with TRBJ2-5, with 11 bases aligning to TRBD1. Germline V CDR1 and CDR2: SGDLS, YYNGEE. The CDR3 is 15 amino acids. V dropped 0 bases and J dropped 5; count of bases not matched to a gene: 3. The CDR3 region is CASSVGGTGGETQYF. For the CDR3, the DNA is TGTGCCAGCAGCGTAGGCGGGACAGGGGGTGAGACCCAGTACTTC.

This clonotype appeared many times. The gene calls are TRBV27 and TRBJ2-2; 12 nucleotides line up with TRBD1. V was clipped by 1 base and J by 6 bases; unmatched bases: 6. The CDR3 extends over 17 amino acids. The germline gives CDR1 MNHEY, CDR2 SMNVEV (reference sequence). The CDR3 sequence is CASSLLGQGALAGELFF. The CDR3, as DNA: TGTGCCAGCAGTTTATTGGGACAGGGGGCTCTAGCCGGGGAGCTGTTTTTT.

The V and J genes are TRBV7-9 and TRBJ2-4, with 8 bases fitting TRBD2. Per the germline V gene, CDR1 is SEHNR and CDR2 is FQNEAQ (reference sequence). The CDR3 runs to 14 residues. J gave up 7 bases and V 6 bases, and 8 bases lay outside the gene matches. The CDR3: CASRSGGAGNIQYF. As DNA, the CDR3 is TGTGCCAGCAGGTCCGGGGGGGCTGGTAACATTCAGTACTTC.

J is TRBJ2-7 and V is TRBV19; 7 bases map to TRBD1. This CDR3 has 13 residues. The germline CDR1 and CDR2 sequences are LNHDA and SQIVND (reference sequence). The ends lost 7 bases at V and 5 bases at J; junction bases unmatched: 8. The CDR3 protein is CASTTDRNDEQYF. The DNA for the CDR3 is TGTGCCAGTACCACGGACAGGAACGACGAGCAGTACTTC.

About this clonotype: One junction end does not reproduce the germline sequence, and a read error may be involved. J is TRBJ1-2 and V is TRBV5-1, with D tentatively TRBD1 (6 bases). CDR1 SGHRS and CDR2 YFSETQ come from the germline V gene. This CDR3 is built from 13 residues. The CDR3: CASGLGGQYGYTF. The CDR3 DNA follows: TGCGCCAGCGGCTTGGGTGGACAGTATGGCTACACCTTC.

As to this clonotype: A read error is possible here, since a much larger clone lies one base away. The genes are TRBV10-3 and TRBJ1-1, with 9 bases identical to TRBD1. The CDR3 is 15 amino acids. The V gene end was trimmed by 5 bases and the J gene end by 4 bases; junction bases not matched to a gene: 8. Germline V CDR1 and CDR2: ENHRY, SYGVKD. In nucleotides, the CDR3 is TGTGCCATCAGTAATAGACAGGGGGGAAGCACTGAAGCTTTCTTT. It is translated as CAISNRQGGSTEAFF.